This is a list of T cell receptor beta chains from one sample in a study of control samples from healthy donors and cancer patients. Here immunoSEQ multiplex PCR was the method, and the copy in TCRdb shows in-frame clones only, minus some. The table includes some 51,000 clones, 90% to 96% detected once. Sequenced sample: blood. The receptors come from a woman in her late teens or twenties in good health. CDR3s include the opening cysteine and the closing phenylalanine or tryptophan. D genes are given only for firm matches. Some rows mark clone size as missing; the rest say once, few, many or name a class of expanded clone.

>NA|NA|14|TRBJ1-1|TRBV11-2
TGTGCCAGCAGCTTAGTCAAGGGGTCAGGGTTGGCTTTCTTT
CASSLVKGSGLAFF
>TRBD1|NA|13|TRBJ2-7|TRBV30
TGTGCCTGGGGAAGGACAGGCTCGGACGAGCAGTACTTC
CAWGRTGSDEQYF
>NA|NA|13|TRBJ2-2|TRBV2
TGTGCCAGCAGTGAAGTTCTAACCGGGGAGCTGTTTTTT
CASSEVLTGELFF
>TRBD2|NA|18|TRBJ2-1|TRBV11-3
TGTGCCAGCAGCTTAGACCCTCTAGCGGGGGTAATCGACAATGAGCAGTTCTTC
CASSLDPLAGVIDNEQFF
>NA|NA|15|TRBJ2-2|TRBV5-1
TGCGCCAGCAACTTGGCAGGGGGGCTCACGGAGGAGCTGTTTTTT
CASNLAGGLTEELFF
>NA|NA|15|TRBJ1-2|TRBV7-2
TGTGCCAGCAGTCTTACCGACGGACTTAGCTATGGCTACACCTTC
CASSLTDGLSYGYTF
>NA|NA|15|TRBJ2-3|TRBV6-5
TGTGCCAGCAGCCGTCTTGATGGGAGCACAGATACGCAGTATTTT
CASSRLDGSTDTQYF
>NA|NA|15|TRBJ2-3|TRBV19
TGTGCCAGTAGGGGGCGGGGTAGCGGCACAGATACGCAGTATTTT
CASRGRGSGTDTQYF
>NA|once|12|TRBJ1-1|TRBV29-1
TGCAGCGTTGGTTCAGGGAACACTGAAGCTTTCTTT
CSVGSGNTEAFF
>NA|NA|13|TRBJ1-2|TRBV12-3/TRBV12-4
TGTGCCAGCAGTTTGGGCCGCCCGGATGGCTACACCTTC
CASSLGRPDGYTF
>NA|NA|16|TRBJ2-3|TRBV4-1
TGCGCCAGCAGCCAAGATTTGGACAGTTACACAGATACGCAGTATTTT
CASSQDLDSYTDTQYF
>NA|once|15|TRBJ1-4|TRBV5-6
TGTGCCAGCAGCTTGTACGTAGCGAATAATGAAAAACTGTTTTTT
CASSLYVANNEKLFF
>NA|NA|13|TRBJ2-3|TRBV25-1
TGTGCCAGCACGAAGGGGGGCACAGATACGCAGTATTTT
CASTKGGTDTQYF
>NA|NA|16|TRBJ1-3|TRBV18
TGTGCCAGCTCACCAATCCGAACCCGGGGCGGAAACACCATATATTTT
CASSPIRTRGGNTIYF
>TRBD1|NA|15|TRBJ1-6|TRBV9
TGTGCCAGCAGCGGACCAGGGGGCACGGGTTCACCCCTCCACTTT
CASSGPGGTGSPLHF
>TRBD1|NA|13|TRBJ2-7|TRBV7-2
TGTGCCAGCAGCTTAGACAGGGGGCGCGAGCAGTACTTC
CASSLDRGREQYF
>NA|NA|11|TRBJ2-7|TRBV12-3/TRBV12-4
TGTGCCAGCAGTTTAGGGGTCGAGCAGTACTTC
CASSLGVEQYF
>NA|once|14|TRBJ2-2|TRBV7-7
TGTGCCAGCAGCCCCCGGACGGTCACCGGGGAGCTGTTTTTT
CASSPRTVTGELFF
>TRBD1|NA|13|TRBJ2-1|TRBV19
TGTGCCAGTAGTACACAGGGGTACAATGAGCAGTTCTTC
CASSTQGYNEQFF
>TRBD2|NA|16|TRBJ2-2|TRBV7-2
TGTGCCAGCAGCGGAGCTAGCGGGGGGGTTACCGGGGAGCTGTTTTTT
CASSGASGGVTGELFF
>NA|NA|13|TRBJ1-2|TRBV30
TGTGCCTGGGACGCAGGGTCGGGGTATGGCTACACCTTC
CAWDAGSGYGYTF
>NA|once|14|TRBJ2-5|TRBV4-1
TGCGCCAGCAGCCAAGAGAACAGAGAAGAGACCCAGTACTTC
CASSQENREETQYF
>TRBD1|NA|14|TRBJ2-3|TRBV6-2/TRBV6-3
TGTGCCAGCAGTGACGGACAGGGGGCAGATACGCAGTATTTT
CASSDGQGADTQYF
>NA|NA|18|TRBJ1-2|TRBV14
TGTGCCAGCAGCCAACGCTACGAGGCGGGGGCCGGGTGGTATGGCTACACCTTC
CASSQRYEAGAGWYGYTF
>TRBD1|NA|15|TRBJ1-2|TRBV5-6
TGTGCCAGCAGCCCCACCGGGACAGGGAGCGATGGCTACACCTTC
CASSPTGTGSDGYTF
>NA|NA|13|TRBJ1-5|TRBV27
TGTGCCAGCAGCTGGACACAAGATCAGCCCCAGCATTTT
CASSWTQDQPQHF
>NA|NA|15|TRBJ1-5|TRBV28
TGTGCCAGCAGTTTCTTAGACAGGAAGGATCAGCCCCAGCATTTT
CASSFLDRKDQPQHF
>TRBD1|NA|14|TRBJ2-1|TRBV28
TGTGCCAGCAGTTACCGGGACAGGAGTAATGAGCAGTTCTTC
CASSYRDRSNEQFF
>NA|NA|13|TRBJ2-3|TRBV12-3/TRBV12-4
TGTGCCAGCAGTTTAAACTCGCAAGATACGCAGTATTTT
CASSLNSQDTQYF
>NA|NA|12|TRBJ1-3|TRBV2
TGTGCCAGCAGTGAACGAGGAAACACCATATATTTT
CASSERGNTIYF
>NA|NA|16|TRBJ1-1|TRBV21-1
TGTGCCAGCAGCGGCCGGGGGGGACGGCGAAACACTGAAGCTTTCTTT
CASSGRGGRRNTEAFF
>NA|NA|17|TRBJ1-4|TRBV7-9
TGTGCCAGCAGCTTAGTGGACAAGCCAAAATTGAATGAAAAACTGTTTTTT
CASSLVDKPKLNEKLFF
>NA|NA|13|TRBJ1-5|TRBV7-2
TGTGCCAGCAGCTCCGACCTGGACCAGCCCCAGCATTTT
CASSSDLDQPQHF
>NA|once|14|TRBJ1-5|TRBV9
TGTGCCAGCAGCCCCGGGACACACAATCAGCCCCAGCATTTT
CASSPGTHNQPQHF
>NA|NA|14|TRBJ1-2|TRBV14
TGTGCCAGCAGCCAAGTTGCCGGGTTCTCTGGCTACACCTTC
CASSQVAGFSGYTF
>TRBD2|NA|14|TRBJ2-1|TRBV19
TGTGCCAGTAGTACGGGGGGGGTTTACAATGAGCAGTTCTTC
CASSTGGVYNEQFF
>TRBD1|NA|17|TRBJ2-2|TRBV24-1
TGTGCCACCAGTGTGGACAGGGGGCTTTCGAACACCGGGGAGCTGTTTTTT
CATSVDRGLSNTGELFF
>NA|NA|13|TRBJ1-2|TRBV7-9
TGTGCCAGCAGCTTAATCGGGAACTATGGCTACACCTTC
CASSLIGNYGYTF
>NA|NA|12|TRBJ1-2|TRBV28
TGTGCCAGCAGGCTTCGGGGCTATGGCTACACCTTC
CASRLRGYGYTF
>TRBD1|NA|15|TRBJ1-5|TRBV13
TGTGCCAGCAGCGAGAGACAGGGGGGCAATCAGCCCCAGCATTTT
CASSERQGGNQPQHF
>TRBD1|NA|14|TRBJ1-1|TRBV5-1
TGCGCCAGCAGCTTAAGGACAGGGCGCACTGAAGCTTTCTTT
CASSLRTGRTEAFF
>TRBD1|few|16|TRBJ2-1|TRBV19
TGTGCCAGTAGTACAGGACAGGGAAGCTCCTACAATGAGCAGTTCTTC
CASSTGQGSSYNEQFF
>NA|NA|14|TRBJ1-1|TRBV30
TGTGCCTGGGGTGGGGGGGGGCGGGACACTGAAGCTTTCTTT
CAWGGGGRDTEAFF
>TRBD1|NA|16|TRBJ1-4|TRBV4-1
TGCGCCAGCAGCCAAGATCGGACAGGGTCTAATGAAAAACTGTTTTTT
CASSQDRTGSNEKLFF
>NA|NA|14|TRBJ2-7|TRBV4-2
TGTGCCAGCAGCCAAGAGAACAGCTACTACGAGCAGTACTTC
CASSQENSYYEQYF